This TCR beta chain derives from a study of T cells in localized non-small cell lung cancer. General observations from the study: T cell clonality was highest in uninvolved adjacent lung, above tumor. It remains possible that heterogeneity exists, since only one tumor region was sequenced. Prolonged overall survival went with higher T cell density in the blood. Across samples, adjacent lung featured a median roughly 61 of the top 100 tumor clones.

On this clone: What it recognizes is unknown.

The data were produced by immunoSEQ multiplex PCR, yet TCRdb's version contains in-frame clones alone and is incomplete. This sample has tens of thousands of clones, with 75% to 90% found just once. Germline V gene lookup returns CDR1 SGHTA and CDR2 FQGNSA. The ends lost 7 bases at V and 1 base at J; junction bases unmatched: 3. CDR3 length: 13 amino acids. This TCR derives from a male donor older than 55 with stage III squamous cell lung carcinoma. V gene TRBV7-2 combines with J gene TRBJ1-1, with 7 bases identical to TRBD1. The input for sequencing was peripheral blood, taken before any cancer treatment. The CDR3 nucleotides read TGTGCCAGCAATGACAGGGCGAACACTGAAGCTTTCTTT. Protein product: CASNDRANTEAFF.